These 27 T cell receptor beta chains originate from one sample sequenced in a study of CD8+ T cells in alopecia areata. In each case, RNA was isolated and then reverse transcribed into cDNA as the sequencing template. Clones were read by immunoSEQ multiplex PCR, and TCRdb kept only the in-frame ones, dropping some. Of 100,000 to 150,000 clones in the sample, less than 50% were seen once. Sequencing was carried out using NKG2D-low CD8+ T cells sorted from blood. Receptors were obtained from a human donor with alopecia areata.

The rearrangement links TRBV5-6 to TRBJ1-1; no firm D call. This CDR3 has 13 amino acids. Trimming stripped 5 bases from V and 1 base from J, with 9 bases between. From germline, CDR1 is SGHDT and CDR2 YYEEEE. This CDR3 is CASSRNPNTEAFF. CDR3 nucleotides: TGTGCCAGCAGTCGTAATCCGAACACTGAAGCTTTCTTT.

This chain connects TRBV27 to TRBJ2-1, with no clear D. V dropped 3 bases and J dropped 7 bases, with 10 bases sitting between them. CDR3 size: 13 residues. The germline V gene has CDR1 MNHEY and CDR2 SMNVEV (reference sequence). CDR3 sequence (DNA): TGTGCCAGCAGTTTGTCCCAACGGAATGAGCAGTTCTTC. Residues: CASSLSQRNEQFF.

V is TRBV11-2 and J is TRBJ2-1; 7 bases line up with TRBD1. Germline V lookup: CDR1 SGHAT, CDR2 FQNNGV. The CDR3 length is 13 residues. The ends lost 5 bases at V and 6 bases at J; junction bases unmatched: 4. CDR3 sequence (DNA): TGTGCCAGCAGCCGCACAGGGGCCAATGAGCAGTTCTTC. Translation: CASSRTGANEQFF.

CDR3 protein: CASSLYLNEKLFF. The DNA of the CDR3 is TGTGCCAGCAGTTTATACCTAAATGAAAAACTGTTTTTT. This chain uses TRBV27 with TRBJ1-4; D not certain. The CDR3 has 13 residues. Trimming removed 1 base from V and 5 bases from J, with 5 bases in between. Germline V gene data show CDR1 as MNHEY and CDR2 as SMNVEV (reference sequence).

The chain joins TRBV5-1 to TRBJ1-1; 7 bases align to TRBD1. Germline-derived CDR1 and CDR2 are SGHRS and YFSETQ. The CDR3 loop spans 14 amino acids. The V segment lost 3 bases and the J segment 5 bases; nucleotides outside the gene matches: 7. The CDR3 bases are TGCGCCAGCAGCTCGACAGGGTTCGAAACTGAAGCTTTCTTT. Protein: CASSSTGFETEAFF.

A few counts support this clone. This chain connects TRBV29-1 to TRBJ1-5, with D possibly being TRBD1 (5 bases). This CDR3 has 13 amino acids. Germline V gives CDR1 SQVTM, CDR2 ANQGSEA. Trimming left V 7 bases short and J 1 base short, with 11 bases between. CDR3 in DNA: TGCAGCGGTCTTTGGGGGAGCAATCAGCCCCAGCATTTT. Translating gives CSGLWGSNQPQHF.

V gene TRBV11-2 combines with J gene TRBJ2-7; 9 nucleotides agree with TRBD1. The CDR3 is made up of 15 amino acids. Germline CDR1 SGHAT, CDR2 FQNNGV. Unmatched junction bases numbered 9, after V lost 5 bases and J lost 4 bases. The CDR3 nucleotides are TGTGCCAGCAGCCTAACAGGGGGCGAAGTTTACGAGCAGTACTTC. It is translated as CASSLTGGEVYEQYF.

This clone was found a few times. The rearrangement uses TRBV5-1 and TRBJ2-7, with a weak D call TRBD2 (5 bases). There are 14 residues in the CDR3. The germline V gene has CDR1 SGHRS and CDR2 YFSETQ. V lost 0 bases to trimming and J lost 2 bases, with 9 bases between them. This CDR3 reads CASSLDRGPYEQYF. CDR3 sequence (DNA): TGCGCCAGCAGCTTGGATCGGGGTCCCTACGAGCAGTACTTC.

This clone was recorded a few times. The chain recombines TRBV29-1 with TRBJ1-1; D call uncertain. The germline V gene encodes CDR1 SQVTM and CDR2 ANQGSEA. With 2 bases removed from V and 7 bases from J, the gap between germline ends came to 8 bases. This CDR3 has 11 amino acids. CDR3 bases: TGCAGCGTTGAAACGACCTTTGAAGCTTTCTTT. Protein sequence: CSVETTFEAFF.

The chain carries TRBV4-1 and TRBJ2-7; TRBD2 matches 8 bases. CDR1 is MGHRA, CDR2 YSYEKL, per germline. V was pared by 4 bases and J by 3 bases, with 8 bases of the junction left unmatched. The CDR3 covers 15 residues. The CDR3 protein is CASSLRSGTSYEQYF. In DNA form, the CDR3 reads TGCGCCAGCAGCCTGAGATCCGGGACTAGCTACGAGCAGTACTTC.

The chain joins TRBV25-1 to TRBJ2-5, with TRBD1 identical over 7 bases. Germline CDR1 and CDR2: MGHDK and SYGVNS. V dropped 8 bases and J dropped 4; count of bases not matched to a gene: 4. The length of the CDR3 is 12 residues. CDR3 residues: CASDPGGETQYF. The CDR3 DNA is TGTGCCAGCGACCCAGGGGGAGAGACCCAGTACTTC.

This clone was picked up a small number of times. The chain employs TRBV29-1 and TRBJ2-1, with TRBD2 matching over 7 bases. V dropped 2 bases and J dropped 10; count of bases not matched to a gene: 8. Germline V gene lookup returns CDR1 SQVTM and CDR2 ANQGSEA. This CDR3 contains 13 residues. For the CDR3, the DNA is TGCAGCGTTGAAACTCGCGGGAGCGGGGAGCAGTTCTTC. This gives the protein CSVETRGSGEQFF.

This clone occurred a few times. This rearrangement joins TRBV29-1 to TRBJ2-1, with D possibly matching TRBD1 (5 bases). V dropped 7 bases and J dropped 5 bases, with 12 bases sitting between them. Per germline, CDR1 SQVTM and CDR2 ANQGSEA. The CDR3 is 12 residues long. CDR3 in amino acids: CSALWGNNEQFF. The CDR3 DNA reads as TGCAGCGCACTTTGGGGCAACAATGAGCAGTTCTTC.

This chain uses TRBV14 with TRBJ2-5; D unclear. The CDR3 totals 13 residues. V was pared by 1 base and J by 5 bases, with 8 bases between. In germline, CDR1 is SGHDN, CDR2 FVKESK. CDR3 nucleotides: TGTGCCAGCAGCCAAGGGCGACGGGAGACCCAGTACTTC. It encodes CASSQGRRETQYF.

This clone was counted a few times. The rearrangement links TRBV7-9 to TRBJ1-2; D remains ambiguous. This CDR3 contains 12 residues. V lost 5 bases and J lost 3, with 7 bases in between. Germline CDR1 and CDR2: SEHNR and FQNEAQ (reference sequence). This chain's CDR3 is CASSASDYGYTF. The DNA of the CDR3 is TGTGCCAGCAGCGCAAGTGACTATGGCTACACCTTC.

This clone was found once. V gene TRBV29-1 combines with J gene TRBJ1-1; TRBD1 agrees at 9 bases. Germline V gene lookup returns CDR1 SQVTM and CDR2 ANQGSEA. The CDR3 runs 13 residues. With 1 base clipped from V and 5 bases from J, the junction kept 2 bases outside the gene matches. The CDR3: CSVEGQGGTEAFF. The CDR3 DNA reads TGCAGCGTTGAAGGACAGGGGGGTACTGAAGCTTTCTTT.

The rearrangement uses TRBV5-6 and TRBJ1-3; 7 bases match TRBD1. V shed 4 bases, J shed 1 base, and the junction held 5 bases outside the gene matches. CDR3 length: 15 residues. Germline V gene data show CDR1 as SGHDT and CDR2 as YYEEEE. The CDR3 DNA sequence: TGTGCCAGCAGCGCGGGGACAGCATCTGGAAACACCATATATTTT. The encoded protein is CASSAGTASGNTIYF. Using reference TRBV5-6 and TRBJ1-3 for the parts outside the CDR3, the full variable domain is DAGVTQSPTHLIKTRGQQVTLRCSPKSGHDTVSWYQQALGQGPQFIFQYYEEEERQRGNFPDRFSGHQFPNYSSELNVNALLLGDSALYLCASSAGTASGNTIYFGEGSWLTVV.

This clone has ten or more counts. The chain uses TRBV4-3 and TRBJ2-6; D is unclear. V was clipped by 4 bases and J by 0 bases, with 10 bases between them. The CDR3 runs 16 residues. Germline lookup yields CDR1 LGHNA and CDR2 YSLEER. The CDR3 loop reads CASSPFVSSGANVLTF. The CDR3 bases are TGCGCCAGCAGCCCATTCGTCAGCTCTGGGGCCAACGTCCTGACTTTC.

This clone was seen a few times. The chain combines TRBV28 with TRBJ2-3; tentative D call: TRBD2 (5 bases). CDR3 size: 15 residues. V was clipped by 6 bases and J by 5 bases, with 18 bases between them. Germline V gene sequence: CDR1 MDHEN, CDR2 SYDVKM. DNA of the CDR3: TGTGCCAGCAGGCCCCAAGATCTAGAGGGAGATACGCAGTATTTT. Amino acids: CASRPQDLEGDTQYF.

The gene calls are TRBV5-1 and TRBJ2-3; D might be TRBD2 (6 bases). The CDR3 extends over 13 amino acids. Trimming shortened V by 5 bases and J by 5 bases, and 12 bases separated the two germline ends. The germline CDR1 and CDR2 sequences are SGHRS and YFSETQ. CDR3 in DNA: TGCGCCAGCAGTTCGGGGGAATTAGATACGCAGTATTTT. Its translation: CASSSGELDTQYF.

The V call is TRBV29-1, the J call TRBJ2-1, with 12 bases matching TRBD1. Germline V CDR1 and CDR2: SQVTM, ANQGSEA. The CDR3 length is 12 residues. V shed 7 bases, J shed 8 bases, and the junction held 3 bases outside the gene matches. The CDR3 sequence is CSGGTGGDEQFF. The CDR3 nucleotides are TGCAGCGGGGGGACAGGGGGCGATGAGCAGTTCTTC.

The chain is built from TRBV30 and TRBJ1-1; D is uncertain. The CDR3 is 13 residues long. The V gene's germline CDR1 is GTSNPN and CDR2 SVGIG (reference sequence). Trimming left V 3 bases short and J 5 bases short, with 13 bases between. The CDR3 DNA is TGTGCCTGGAGAATCTTAGATGGGACTGAAGCTTTCTTT. It specifies CAWRILDGTEAFF.

The rearrangement links TRBV4-1 to TRBJ2-5; 9 bases are shared with TRBD2. Germline V gene lookup returns CDR1 MGHRA and CDR2 YSYEKL. This CDR3 region has 17 residues. V trimming: 4 bases; J trimming: 0 bases; junction bases outside the gene matches: 9. The CDR3 loop reads CASSRNAGGLYQETQYF. Written as DNA, the CDR3 is TGCGCCAGCAGCCGGAATGCGGGGGGGCTGTACCAAGAGACCCAGTACTTC.

The chain recombines TRBV7-6 with TRBJ2-2, with D unclear. Germline V gene data show CDR1 as SGHVS and CDR2 as FNYEAQ. The CDR3 covers 13 residues. Trimming pared 0 bases from V and 8 bases from J, leaving 7 bases between. CDR3 sequence (DNA): TGTGCCAGCAGCTTAGCGCTTATGGGGGAGCTGTTTTTT. It is translated as CASSLALMGELFF.

On this clone itself: The identical CDR3 is also encoded by other nucleotide sequences in the sample. The chain has TRBV27 and TRBJ2-7; no definite D call. CDR3 length equals 13 residues. V shed 2 bases and J shed 3 bases, with 8 bases lying between them. Germline CDR1 is MNHEY and CDR2 is SMNVEV (reference sequence). Here the CDR3 reads CASSLGGSYEQYF. The CDR3, as DNA: TGTGCCAGCAGTTTAGGTGGCAGCTACGAGCAGTACTTC.

This clone was picked up one time. The CDR3 loop reads CASRLAGGENIQYF. The CDR3 coding sequence is TGTGCCAGCAGATTAGCGGGTGGAGAAAACATTCAGTACTTC. The gene calls are TRBV27 and TRBJ2-4; TRBD2 matches at 7 bases. J gave up 5 bases and V 6 bases, and 7 bases lay outside the gene matches. The CDR3 loop spans 14 amino acids. In germline, CDR1 is MNHEY, CDR2 SMNVEV (reference sequence).

The J gene is TRBJ1-5, the V gene TRBV25-1; D perhaps matches TRBD1 (5 bases). The germline CDR1 and CDR2 sequences are MGHDK and SYGVNS. Trimming took 1 base from V and 7 from J, leaving 8 bases between them. CDR3 length: 13 amino acids. The CDR3 bases are TGTGCCAGCAGTGAATCCAAGGGGCAGCCCCAGCATTTT. As protein: CASSESKGQPQHF.